This T cell receptor beta chain appears in the sequencing data of a study of CD8 T cells in ankylosing spondylitis. Trimming took off 3 bases at V and 3 bases at J, with 7 bases between the two ends. The CDR3 contains 13 residues. As for this clonotype: Antigen specificity is unknown. This clone may be a read error of a much larger clone one base away.

Overall study findings and caveats: Disease-linked clones had a CD8+ phenotype and relatively low frequency in peripheral blood.

Molecular-barcoded quantitative 5'-RACE produced these TCR beta libraries. One entry per CDR3 protein, called by TCRdb with MiXCR from the 5' RACE reads. This sample carries roughly 130,000 distinct CDR3 sequences, 7% to 10% of them seen once, and the ten largest clones take 7.3%. The specimen sequenced was synovial fluid, either unsorted or a sorted T cell fraction (not recorded which). The chain links TRBV12-3 or TRBV12-4 to TRBJ2-3; the D gene is possibly TRBD1 (5 bases). The receptor was isolated from a male donor with ankylosing spondylitis. This chain's CDR3 is CASSFKGTDTQYF. CDR3 sequence (DNA): TGTGCCAGCAGTTTTAAGGGGACAGATACGCAGTATTTT.